Each of the 30 T cell receptor beta chains below was sequenced from the same sample in a study of blood T cell repertoires in COVID-19. Sequenced by immunoSEQ multiplex PCR; TCRdb stores in-frame clones only, minus some. The sample has 150,000 to 170,000 clones, 76% seen once. The sequenced material came from peripheral blood. The receptors come from a woman older than 75 with acute or convalescent COVID-19.

The genes are TRBV5-6 and TRBJ1-1; D might be TRBD1 (5 bases). Germline V CDR1 and CDR2: SGHDT, YYEEEE. This CDR3 is built from 13 residues. V was clipped by 1 base and J by 10 bases, with 14 bases between them. The CDR3 nucleotides are TGTGCCAGCAGCTTGCCCTCAGGGCGGGGAGCTTTCTTT. Translating it yields CASSLPSGRGAFF.

The V and J genes are TRBV18 and TRBJ2-7; 7 bases align to TRBD1. Germline trimming cut 0 bases from V and 3 bases from J; bases unmatched to any gene: 11. This CDR3 has 17 residues. Germline loops: CDR1 KGHSH, CDR2 LQKENI. The CDR3 coding sequence is TGTGCCAGCTCACCACCGAGCATGGGGGACAGAAACTACGAGCAGTACTTC. This translates into CASSPPSMGDRNYEQYF.

This clone has more than one count but fewer than ten. This chain uses TRBV6-6 with TRBJ2-7; D is perhaps TRBD2 (6 bases). Trimming left V 8 bases short and J 0 bases short, with 11 bases between. Germline values: CDR1 MNHNY, CDR2 SVGAGI (reference sequence). The CDR3 totals 13 residues. The CDR3 nucleotides read TGTGCCAGCTGGGAGGACACCTCCTACGAGCAGTACTTC. Its protein product is CASWEDTSYEQYF.

The J gene is TRBJ1-5, the V gene TRBV2; a weak D match, TRBD1 (6 bases). This CDR3 region has 16 residues. Germline V lookup: CDR1 SNHLY, CDR2 FYNNEI. The V end was cut by 5 bases, the J end by 1 base, with 15 bases between. The CDR3: CASSLEGGRSNQPQHF. CDR3 nucleotide sequence: TGTGCCAGCAGTTTAGAGGGGGGGCGAAGCAATCAGCCCCAGCATTTT. Filled out from reference TRBV2 and TRBJ1-5, the complete variable domain reads EPEVTQTPSHQVTQMGQEVILRCVPISNHLYFYWYRQILGQKVEFLVSFYNNEISEKSEIFDDQFSVERPDGSNFTLKIRSTKLEDSAMYFCASSLEGGRSNQPQHFGDGTRLSIL.

This clone was detected only a few times. The CDR3 coding sequence is TGTGCCAGCAGTGCGTCCAGAAAGACCCAGTACTTC. The encoded protein is CASSASRKTQYF. The J gene is TRBJ2-5, the V gene TRBV2; D is unclear. The CDR3 consists of 12 residues. Germline CDR1 SNHLY, CDR2 FYNNEI. Between the trimmed V and J ends, which lost 4 bases and 6 bases, there was a span of 9 bases.

The J gene is TRBJ2-5, the V gene TRBV12-3 or TRBV12-4, with 9 nucleotides matching TRBD2. There are 13 residues in the CDR3. Trimming at V came to 6 bases and at J to 13 bases, leaving 12 bases not matched to a gene. CDR3 nucleotide sequence: TGTGCCAGCAGCCCCCTAGCGGGGACATTCCGGTACTTC. This gives the protein CASSPLAGTFRYF.

The V gene is TRBV3-1 (or the pseudogene TRBV3-2), the J gene TRBJ2-2; 13 bases fit TRBD2. There are 15 residues in the CDR3. J lost 7 bases, V lost 4 bases, and 3 bases had no gene match. CDR1 is LGHDT, CDR2 YNNKEL, per germline (reference sequence). The CDR3 sequence: CASSRGLAGNGELFF. The CDR3 DNA reads TGTGCCAGCAGCCGGGGACTAGCGGGAAACGGGGAGCTGTTTTTT.

V is TRBV10-3 and J is TRBJ1-1, with 8 positions matching TRBD1. In germline, CDR1 is ENHRY, CDR2 SYGVKD. CDR3 length: 13 residues. Trimming removed 8 bases from V and 1 base from J; junction bases left unmatched: 3. The CDR3 loop reads CAIATGGNTEAFF. For the CDR3, the DNA is TGTGCCATCGCAACAGGGGGGAACACTGAAGCTTTCTTT.

V is TRBV14 and J is TRBJ2-5; the D gene is possibly TRBD2 (6 bases). Germline V lookup: CDR1 SGHDN, CDR2 FVKESK. CDR3 length equals 14 residues. V was cut by 2 bases and J by 4 bases, with 11 bases left in between. The CDR3 spells CASSQYSGVETQYF. The CDR3 nucleotides are TGTGCCAGCAGCCAATATTCGGGAGTAGAGACCCAGTACTTC.

V and J are TRBV7-3 and TRBJ2-1, with D perhaps TRBD1 (6 bases). Germline V gives CDR1 SGHTA, CDR2 FQGTGA. The CDR3 runs 13 residues. The V end lost 5 bases, the J end lost 5 bases, and 10 bases lay between the germline ends. CDR3 loop: CASSEDRNNEQFF. The CDR3, as DNA: TGTGCCAGCAGCGAGGACAGAAACAATGAGCAGTTCTTC.

The chain uses TRBV6-5 and TRBJ1-3; the match to TRBD1 covers 9 bases. Germline assignment: CDR1 MNHEY and CDR2 SVGAGI. The CDR3 runs 15 residues. Trimming removed 5 bases from V and 1 base from J; junction bases left unmatched: 3. CDR3 region: CASSRDRVSGNTIYF. CDR3 nucleotides: TGTGCCAGCAGTCGGGACAGGGTTTCTGGAAACACCATATATTTT.

The J gene is TRBJ2-7, the V gene TRBV5-1, with a weak D call TRBD1 (6 bases). The CDR3 is 14 amino acids. The V gene's germline CDR1 is SGHRS and CDR2 YFSETQ. The germline V and J ends were trimmed by 0 bases and 7 bases, with 14 bases remaining between them. The CDR3 is CASSLVLEGEEQYF. CDR3 sequence (DNA): TGCGCCAGCAGCTTGGTTTTAGAGGGGGAGGAGCAGTACTTC.

This chain uses TRBV6-5 with TRBJ2-7, with 14 nucleotides matching TRBD2. CDR1 is MNHEY and CDR2 is SVGAGI in the germline V gene. This CDR3 region has 15 residues. After removal of 5 bases from V and 5 bases from J, the junction contained 5 bases not matched to a gene. The DNA of the CDR3 is TGTGCCAGCAGTCCCGGGACTAGCGGGAGACACGAGCAGTACTTC. It specifies CASSPGTSGRHEQYF.

The V and J genes are TRBV7-3 and TRBJ2-1; 9 bases line up with TRBD2. Unmatched junction bases numbered 3, after V lost 3 bases and J lost 0 bases. The germline V gene encodes CDR1 SGHTA and CDR2 FQGTGA. CDR3 length: 16 residues. The CDR3 is CASSFAGGSSYNEQFF. The CDR3 DNA follows: TGTGCCAGCAGCTTCGCGGGGGGGAGCTCCTACAATGAGCAGTTCTTC.

This chain connects TRBV6-6 to TRBJ2-1; possible D gene TRBD2, 6 bases. The CDR3 has 14 residues. The V and J ends lost 5 bases and 5 bases respectively, with 13 bases between them. Germline V gene data show CDR1 as MNHNY and CDR2 as SVGAGI (reference sequence). The CDR3 is CASSPFGRNNEQFF. The CDR3 coding sequence is TGTGCCAGCAGTCCTTTCGGGAGAAACAATGAGCAGTTCTTC.

J is TRBJ1-5 and V is TRBV2; D unresolved. The CDR3 extends over 13 amino acids. CDR1 is SNHLY and CDR2 is FYNNEI in the germline V gene. V was pared by 7 bases and J by 3 bases, with 10 bases between. The CDR3 loop is CASKLQPNQPQHF. The CDR3 DNA is TGTGCCAGCAAGTTACAGCCCAATCAGCCCCAGCATTTT.

This clone was recorded a few times. CDR3: CATPSVGVNTEAFF. CDR3 coding DNA: TGTGCCACCCCTTCGGTAGGGGTGAACACTGAAGCTTTCTTT. The rearrangement uses TRBV6-4 and TRBJ1-1, with D maybe TRBD1 (5 bases). Trimming removed 10 bases at V and 0 bases at J, with 15 bases between. CDR3 length: 14 amino acids. Germline V gives CDR1 MRHNA, CDR2 SNTAGT.

This clone came up many times. This rearrangement joins TRBV6-5 to TRBJ1-1; no reliable D call. The V end lost 0 bases, the J end lost 4 bases, and 9 bases lay between the germline ends. Germline lookup yields CDR1 MNHEY and CDR2 SVGAGI. This CDR3 has 14 amino acids. This CDR3 reads CASSYSAGVTEAFF. The CDR3 DNA follows: TGTGCCAGCAGTTACTCGGCCGGGGTCACTGAAGCTTTCTTT.

The chain joins TRBV2 to TRBJ2-2, with D possibly matching TRBD2 (5 bases). V lost 7 bases and J 5 bases, leaving 14 bases between the germline ends. CDR1 SNHLY and CDR2 FYNNEI come from the germline V gene. The CDR3 consists of 14 residues. The CDR3 region has the DNA TGTGCCAGCAAAAACTCCCGAGGGACCGGGGAGCTGTTTTTT. Amino acid sequence: CASKNSRGTGELFF.

The CDR3 sequence: CASSLGARGETQYF. The DNA of the CDR3 is TGTGCCAGCAGCTTAGGGGCGAGAGGAGAGACCCAGTACTTC. The chain joins TRBV5-5 to TRBJ2-5, with a weak D call TRBD1 (5 bases). The germline V gene encodes CDR1 SGHKS and CDR2 YYEKEE (reference sequence). The CDR3 loop spans 14 amino acids. Trimming cost V 2 bases and J 4 bases, with 12 bases left between them.

The chain employs TRBV6-5 and TRBJ2-1, with 8 bases aligning to TRBD2. Germline CDR1 MNHEY, CDR2 SVGAGI. The CDR3 is 14 residues long. Germline trimming cut 5 bases from V and 6 bases from J; bases unmatched to any gene: 6. The CDR3 region has the DNA TGTGCCAGCAGTAGCGGGGGAGGAGGCAATGAGCAGTTCTTC. Translated, it gives CASSSGGGGNEQFF.

The chain is built from TRBV7-3 and TRBJ2-4, with D possibly matching TRBD1 (6 bases). There are 13 residues in the CDR3. Germline V lookup: CDR1 SGHTA, CDR2 FQGTGA. Trimming stripped 5 bases from V and 15 bases from J, with 20 bases between. CDR3: CASSPGQIKGWYF. CDR3 nucleotide sequence: TGTGCCAGCAGCCCCGGACAGATTAAGGGTTGGTACTTC.

The V call is TRBV9, the J call TRBJ1-1; the D gene is possibly TRBD1 (6 bases). CDR1 and CDR2 from the germline V gene are SGDLS and YYNGEE. Trimming took 4 bases from V and 11 from J, leaving 18 bases between them. The CDR3 is made up of 13 amino acids. CDR3 residues: CASSPKRGALAFF. The CDR3 DNA is TGTGCCAGCAGCCCGAAGCGGGGGGCGCTGGCTTTCTTT.

The V and J genes are TRBV7-2 and TRBJ2-7; TRBD2 matches 8 bases. J was trimmed by 3 bases and V by 5 bases; bases with no gene match: 9. CDR3 size: 15 residues. CDR1 SGHTA and CDR2 FQGNSA come from the germline V gene. This CDR3 is CASSLNAGGGYEQYF. The DNA of the CDR3 is TGTGCCAGCAGCCTCAATGCGGGGGGAGGCTACGAGCAGTACTTC. The variable domain in full, completed from reference TRBV7-2 and TRBJ2-7, reads GAGVSQSPSNKVTEKGKDVELRCDPISGHTALYWYRQSLGQGLEFLIYFQGNSAPDKSGLPSDRFSAERTGGSVSTLTIQRTQQEDSAVYLCASSLNAGGGYEQYFGPGTRLTVT.

CDR3 DNA sequence: TGCGCCAGCAGCCCGGGGGACAGAGGCGAGCAGTACTTC. It codes for CASSPGDRGEQYF. The chain carries TRBV4-1 and TRBJ2-7; TRBD1 is a possible D gene (7 bases). The CDR3 contains 13 residues. Germline V gene lookup returns CDR1 MGHRA and CDR2 YSYEKL. The germline V and J ends were trimmed by 4 bases and 6 bases, with 13 bases remaining between them.

The chain combines TRBV2 with TRBJ1-5, with D possibly TRBD1 on 5 matching bases. Looked up from germline, CDR1 is SNHLY and CDR2 is FYNNEI. V shed 8 bases and J shed 6 bases, with 23 bases lying between them. This CDR3 spans 16 amino acids. This chain's CDR3 is CASGVFKGVGFQPQHF. The CDR3 DNA sequence: TGTGCCAGCGGTGTCTTCAAAGGGGTAGGTTTTCAGCCCCAGCATTTT.

The rearrangement uses TRBV27 and TRBJ2-5; 10 nucleotides agree with TRBD1. Germline V CDR1 and CDR2: MNHEY, SMNVEV (reference sequence). The CDR3 has 15 amino acids. V was clipped by 1 base and J by 4 bases; unmatched bases: 3. The CDR3: CASSLLGQGRETQYF. The CDR3 DNA reads TGTGCCAGCAGTTTATTGGGACAGGGGCGAGAGACCCAGTACTTC.

The J gene is TRBJ1-4, the V gene TRBV5-5, with TRBD1 matching 7 bases. This CDR3 is built from 15 residues. In germline, CDR1 is SGHKS, CDR2 YYEKEE (reference sequence). With 1 base clipped from V and 7 bases from J, the junction kept 7 bases outside the gene matches. The CDR3 nucleotides read TGTGCCAGCAGCTTGAGTTTACAGGGGCGTGAAAAACTGTTTTTT. This encodes CASSLSLQGREKLFF.

The chain employs TRBV9 and TRBJ1-6; a weak D match, TRBD1 (6 bases). Trimming removed 0 bases from V and 6 bases from J, with 7 bases in between. Germline V lookup: CDR1 SGDLS, CDR2 YYNGEE. The CDR3 is 14 amino acids. The CDR3 here is CASSVGTANSPLHF. CDR3 sequence (DNA): TGTGCCAGCAGCGTAGGGACAGCTAATTCACCCCTCCACTTT.

The V call is TRBV5-6, the J call TRBJ2-3, with 11 nucleotides matching TRBD2. The CDR3 extends over 15 amino acids. CDR1 and CDR2 (germline): SGHDT, YYEEEE. V dropped 4 bases and J dropped 2; count of bases not matched to a gene: 3. CDR3 loop: CASSPGLAATDTQYF. CDR3 in DNA: TGTGCCAGCAGCCCGGGACTAGCGGCCACAGATACGCAGTATTTT. The whole variable domain, remainder taken from reference TRBV5-6 and TRBJ2-3, is DAGVTQSPTHLIKTRGQQVTLRCSPKSGHDTVSWYQQALGQGPQFIFQYYEEEERQRGNFPDRFSGHQFPNYSSELNVNALLLGDSALYLCASSPGLAATDTQYFGPGTRLTVL.